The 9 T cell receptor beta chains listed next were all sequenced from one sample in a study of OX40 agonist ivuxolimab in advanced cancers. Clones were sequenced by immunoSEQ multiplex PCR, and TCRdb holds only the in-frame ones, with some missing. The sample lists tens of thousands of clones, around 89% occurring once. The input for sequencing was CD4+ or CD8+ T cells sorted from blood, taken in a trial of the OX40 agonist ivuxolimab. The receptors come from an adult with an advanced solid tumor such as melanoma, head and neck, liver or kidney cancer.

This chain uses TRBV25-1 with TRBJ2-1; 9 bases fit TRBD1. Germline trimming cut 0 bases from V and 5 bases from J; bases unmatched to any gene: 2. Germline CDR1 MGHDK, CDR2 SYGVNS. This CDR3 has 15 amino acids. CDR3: CASSEYRDRDNEQFF. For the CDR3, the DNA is TGTGCCAGCAGTGAATATAGGGACAGGGACAATGAGCAGTTCTTC.

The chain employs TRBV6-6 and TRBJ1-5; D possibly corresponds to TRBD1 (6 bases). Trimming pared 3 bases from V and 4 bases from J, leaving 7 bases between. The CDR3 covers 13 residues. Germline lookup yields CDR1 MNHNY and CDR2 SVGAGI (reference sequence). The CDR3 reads CASSYGQNQPQHF. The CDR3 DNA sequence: TGTGCCAGCAGTTATGGACAGAATCAGCCCCAGCATTTT.

The CDR3 coding sequence is TGTGCCAGCAGCAAAGCCCGTGGTGGGACAGGGAGGTTAGATCAGCCCCAGCATTTT. This sequence encodes CASSKARGGTGRLDQPQHF. The V call is TRBV21-1, the J call TRBJ1-5; TRBD1, the table's D call, was not compared with the DNA. TRBV21-1 is reported as a pseudogene. This CDR3 spans 19 amino acids.

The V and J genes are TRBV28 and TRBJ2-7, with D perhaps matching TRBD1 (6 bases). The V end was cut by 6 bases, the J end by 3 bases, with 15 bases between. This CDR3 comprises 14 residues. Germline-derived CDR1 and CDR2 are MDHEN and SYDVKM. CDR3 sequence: CASRPELQGYEQYF. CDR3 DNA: TGTGCCAGCAGGCCGGAATTACAGGGCTACGAGCAGTACTTC.

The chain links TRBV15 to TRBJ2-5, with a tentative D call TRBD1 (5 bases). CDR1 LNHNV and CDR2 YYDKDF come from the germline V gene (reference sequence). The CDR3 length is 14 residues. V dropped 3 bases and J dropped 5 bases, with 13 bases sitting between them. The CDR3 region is CATSSITGFETQYF. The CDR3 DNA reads TGTGCCACCAGCAGTATAACAGGTTTTGAGACCCAGTACTTC. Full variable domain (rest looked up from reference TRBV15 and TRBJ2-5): DAMVIQNPRYQVTQFGKPVTLSCSQTLNHNVMYWYQQKSSQAPKLLFHYYDKDFNNEADTPDNFQSRRPNTSFCFLDIRSPGLGDTAMYLCATSSITGFETQYFGPGTRLLVL.

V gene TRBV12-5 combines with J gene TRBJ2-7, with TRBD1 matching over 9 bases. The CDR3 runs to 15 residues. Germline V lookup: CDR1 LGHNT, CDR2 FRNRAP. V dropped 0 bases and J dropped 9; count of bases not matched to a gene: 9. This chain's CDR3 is CASGLVGTGIDGQYF. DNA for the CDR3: TGTGCTAGTGGTTTGGTAGGGACAGGGATCGATGGGCAGTACTTC.

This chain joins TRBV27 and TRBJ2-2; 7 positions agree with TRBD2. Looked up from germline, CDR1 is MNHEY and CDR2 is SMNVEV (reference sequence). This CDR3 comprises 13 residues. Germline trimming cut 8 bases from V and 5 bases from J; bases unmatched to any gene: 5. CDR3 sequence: CASRNGGTGELFF. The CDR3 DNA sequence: TGTGCCAGCCGGAACGGGGGGACCGGGGAGCTGTTTTTT.

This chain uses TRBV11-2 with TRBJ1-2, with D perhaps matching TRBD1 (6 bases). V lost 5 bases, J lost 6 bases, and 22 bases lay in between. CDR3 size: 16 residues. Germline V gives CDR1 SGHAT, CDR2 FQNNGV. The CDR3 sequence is CASSDRDTDLSDGYTF. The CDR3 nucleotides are TGTGCCAGCAGCGACCGGGACACGGATTTATCGGATGGCTACACCTTC. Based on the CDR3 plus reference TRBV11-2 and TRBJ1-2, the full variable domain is EAGVAQSPRYKIIEKRQSVAFWCNPISGHATLYWYQQILGQGPKLLIQFQNNGVVDDSQLPKDRFSAERLKGVDSTLKIQPAKLEDSAVYLCASSDRDTDLSDGYTFGSGTRLTVV.

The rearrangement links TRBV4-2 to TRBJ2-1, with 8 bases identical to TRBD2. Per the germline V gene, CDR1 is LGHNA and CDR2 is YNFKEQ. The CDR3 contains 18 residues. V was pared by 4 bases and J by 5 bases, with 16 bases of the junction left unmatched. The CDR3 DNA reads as TGTGCCAGCAGCCGCATATACCCCCCTAGCGGGTCAGACAATGAGCAGTTCTTC. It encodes CASSRIYPPSGSDNEQFF.